This T cell receptor (beta chain) stems from a study of blood T cells in healthy people across ages. Overall study context: About one barcoded beta molecule per two T cells came from capture by template switching.

This clonotype came up a few times. Trimming took 5 bases from V and 4 from J, leaving 5 bases between them. The CDR3 runs to 11 residues. Collection of roughly 10 milliliters of peripheral blood was performed for each donor. Together with a sample-barcoded 5' primer, a J-beta primer mix was included in a second PCR lasting 7 to 11 cycles. Through a template-switch adaptor with 12 random nucleotides, each cDNA molecule received a tag. One entry per CDR3 protein, called by TCRdb with MiXCR from the 5' RACE reads. This sample has around 1,500,000 distinct CDR3 sequences, with approximately 28% found just once.

This sequence joins TRBV12-3 or TRBV12-4 and TRBJ1-2, with D unclear. Sequencing was done on a sample of blood. The sequence came from a woman between 25 and 40 years old in good health. This chain's CDR3 is CASSKLYGYTF. In nucleotides, the CDR3 is TGTGCCAGCAGTAAACTCTATGGCTACACCTTC.